The T cell receptor (beta chain) described here comes from a study of T-cell memory formation after mild COVID-19. Looking at the study overall: Largely donor-specific sequence clusters came from a couple of donors. Regarding the study as a whole: A second wave expanding day 15 to 37 was CD4+-biased; contracting clones were balanced. The appearance of some responding clones in pre-infection memory suggested that cross-reactive memory joined. Of the contracting clones, CD4+ ones lay mainly in CM and EM, and CD8+ ones in EMRA.

Germline CDR1 reads MNHEY; CDR2 reads SVGAGI. The CDR3 runs to 15 residues. Germline trimming cut 7 bases from V and 8 bases from J; bases unmatched to any gene: 11. One entry per CDR3 protein, called by TCRdb with MiXCR from the 5' RACE reads. Among 840 or so distinct CDR3 sequences, approximately 40% were seen once, and the ten largest hold 10% to 13%. Points on this clonotype: Its cognate antigen is unknown.

This rearrangement joins TRBV6-5 to TRBJ2-1, with 10 positions matching TRBD1. This TCR came from an adult who had mild COVID-19 (a few samples of this study predate the infection). Cell type and time point are not known. Sequencing input: PBMCs or a T cell subset sorted from them (not recorded which). The CDR3 spells CASTPGTGDSHEQFF. Written as DNA, the CDR3 is TGTGCCAGCACCCCAGGGACAGGGGACTCTCATGAGCAGTTCTTC.